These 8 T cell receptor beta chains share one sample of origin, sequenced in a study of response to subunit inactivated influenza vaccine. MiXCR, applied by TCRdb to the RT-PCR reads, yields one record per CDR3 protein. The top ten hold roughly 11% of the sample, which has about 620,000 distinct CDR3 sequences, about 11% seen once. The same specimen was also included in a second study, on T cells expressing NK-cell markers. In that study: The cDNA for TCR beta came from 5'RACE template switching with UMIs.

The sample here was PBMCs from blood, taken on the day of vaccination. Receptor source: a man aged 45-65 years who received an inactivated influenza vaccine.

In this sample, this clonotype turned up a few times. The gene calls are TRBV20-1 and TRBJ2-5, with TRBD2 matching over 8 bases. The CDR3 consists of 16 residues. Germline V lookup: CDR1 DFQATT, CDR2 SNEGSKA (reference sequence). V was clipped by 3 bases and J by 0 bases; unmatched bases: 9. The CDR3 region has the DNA TGCAGTGCTAGCGATCCGGGAGGGGGTCACCAAGAGACCCAGTACTTC. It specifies CSASDPGGGHQETQYF.

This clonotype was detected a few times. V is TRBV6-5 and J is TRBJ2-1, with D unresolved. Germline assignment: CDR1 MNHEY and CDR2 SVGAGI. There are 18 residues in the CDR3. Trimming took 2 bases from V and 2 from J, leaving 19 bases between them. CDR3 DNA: TGTGCCAGCAGTTACCCTACGAGAAGGAGTGCCGCCTACAATGAGCAGTTCTTC. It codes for CASSYPTRRSAAYNEQFF.

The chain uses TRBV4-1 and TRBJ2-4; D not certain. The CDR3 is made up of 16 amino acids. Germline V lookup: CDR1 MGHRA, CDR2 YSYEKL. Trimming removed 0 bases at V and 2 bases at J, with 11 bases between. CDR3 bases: TGCGCCAGCAGCCAAGAGGCGGTCAGACCCAAAAACATTCAGTACTTC. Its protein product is CASSQEAVRPKNIQYF.

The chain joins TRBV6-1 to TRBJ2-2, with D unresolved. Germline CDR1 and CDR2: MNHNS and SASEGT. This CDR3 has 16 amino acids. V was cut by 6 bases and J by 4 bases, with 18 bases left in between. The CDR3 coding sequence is TGTGCCAGCAGGGCCGCACGGCTCGACCCCACCGGGGAGCTGTTTTTT. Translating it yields CASRAARLDPTGELFF.

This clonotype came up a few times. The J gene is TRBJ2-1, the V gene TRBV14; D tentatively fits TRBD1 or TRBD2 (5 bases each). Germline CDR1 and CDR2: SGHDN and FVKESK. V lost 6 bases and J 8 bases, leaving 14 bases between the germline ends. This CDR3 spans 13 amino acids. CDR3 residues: CASRRTSGHEQFF. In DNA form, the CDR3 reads TGTGCCAGCAGAAGGACTTCGGGACATGAGCAGTTCTTC. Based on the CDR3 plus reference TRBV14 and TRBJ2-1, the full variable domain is EAGVTQFPSHSVIEKGQTVTLRCDPISGHDNLYWYRRVMGKEIKFLLHFVKESKQDESGMPNNRFLAERTGGTYSTLKVQPAELEDSGVYFCASRRTSGHEQFFGPGTRLTVL.

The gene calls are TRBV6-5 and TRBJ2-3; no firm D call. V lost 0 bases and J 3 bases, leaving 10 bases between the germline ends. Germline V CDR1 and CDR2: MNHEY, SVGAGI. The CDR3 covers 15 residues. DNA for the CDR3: TGTGCCAGCAGTTACTCCGAGGTAGTTACAGATACGCAGTATTTT. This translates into CASSYSEVVTDTQYF.

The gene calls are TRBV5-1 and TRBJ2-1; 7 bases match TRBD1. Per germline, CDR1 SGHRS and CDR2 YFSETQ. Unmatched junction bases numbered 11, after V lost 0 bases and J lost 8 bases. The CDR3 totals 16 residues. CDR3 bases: TGCGCCAGCAGCTTGGCCGACAGGGTCCTTCGCTATGAGCAGTTCTTC. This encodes CASSLADRVLRYEQFF.

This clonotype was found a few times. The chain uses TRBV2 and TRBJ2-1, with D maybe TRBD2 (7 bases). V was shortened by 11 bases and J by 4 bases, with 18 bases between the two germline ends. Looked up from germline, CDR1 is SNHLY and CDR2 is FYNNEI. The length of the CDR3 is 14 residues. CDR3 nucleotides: TGTGCCCAGCTCATTAGGGGGGGATACAATGAGCAGTTCTTC. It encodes CAQLIRGGYNEQFF.